Following are 25 T cell receptor beta chains from one sample sequenced in a study of cytomegalovirus exposure and HLA in healthy donors. PCR involved 60 Vbeta and 13 Jbeta primers. This table comes from immunoSEQ multiplex PCR, and its TCRdb copy is limited to in-frame clones, with some not included. The sample records some 98,000 clones, over 60% being singletons. Sequenced sample: PBMCs. The receptors were gathered from a human donor in good health.

The V and J genes are TRBV25-1 and TRBJ1-3; D ambiguous. V was cut by 2 bases and J by 0 bases, with 14 bases left in between. CDR1 MGHDK and CDR2 SYGVNS come from the germline V gene. CDR3 length equals 17 residues. CDR3 DNA: TGTGCCAGCAGTGAAGGCGGTCGGGGATACTCTGGAAACACCATATATTTT. Translation: CASSEGGRGYSGNTIYF.

This clone was observed once. This rearrangement joins TRBV6-5 to TRBJ1-5; D is ambiguous. V was shortened by 0 bases and J by 4 bases, with 4 bases between the two germline ends. Per germline, CDR1 MNHEY and CDR2 SVGAGI. The CDR3 covers 13 residues. CDR3 amino acids: CASSYSRNQPQHF. The CDR3 DNA sequence: TGTGCCAGCAGTTACTCGAGGAATCAGCCCCAGCATTTT.

This chain uses TRBV11-3 with TRBJ2-3, with a weak D call TRBD2 (6 bases). Trimming cost V 5 bases and J 4 bases, with 16 bases left between them. CDR1 and CDR2 from the germline V gene are SGHNT and YENEEA. The CDR3 consists of 15 residues. In nucleotides, the CDR3 is TGTGCCAGCAGCCCAACTCGGGGGAGTTCAGATACGCAGTATTTT. This gives the protein CASSPTRGSSDTQYF.

This sequence joins TRBV5-6 and TRBJ2-7, with 13 bases that match TRBD2. V lost 0 bases, J lost 4 bases, and 4 bases stayed unmatched. This CDR3 comprises 16 residues. Germline V gene sequence: CDR1 SGHDT, CDR2 YYEEEE. CDR3 sequence reads: CASSLGTSGRTYEQYF. DNA for the CDR3: TGTGCCAGCAGCTTGGGGACTAGCGGGAGAACGTACGAGCAGTACTTC.

The chain links TRBV4-1 to TRBJ2-7; the match to TRBD1 covers 7 bases. This CDR3 has 17 amino acids. CDR1 and CDR2 from the germline V gene are MGHRA and YSYEKL. With 4 bases clipped from V and 3 bases from J, the junction kept 15 bases outside the gene matches. The CDR3 DNA follows: TGCGCCAGCAGCCCCCCATTAGGGGGCAATCGTGTCTACGAGCAGTACTTC. Translated: CASSPPLGGNRVYEQYF.

Worth noting for this clone: Germline is not matched at one junction end, which may reflect a read error. The sample holds other DNA sequences that translate to the same CDR3. The genes are TRBV29-1 and TRBJ1-1; TRBD1 agrees at 11 bases. The CDR3 runs to 14 residues. Germline CDR1 SQVTM, CDR2 ANQGSEA. CDR3 sequence: CSVEDGTGGTEAFF. CDR3 DNA sequence: TGCAGTGTTGAAGATGGGACAGGGGGCACTGAAGCTTTCTTT.

V gene TRBV7-2 combines with J gene TRBJ2-7; 11 bases line up with TRBD2. This CDR3 contains 14 residues. The V gene end was trimmed by 5 bases and the J gene end by 5 bases; junction bases not matched to a gene: 5. Per germline, CDR1 SGHTA and CDR2 FQGNSA. CDR3 region: CASSHSGRVDEQYF. DNA for the CDR3: TGTGCCAGCAGCCATAGCGGGAGGGTCGACGAGCAGTACTTC.

This clone appeared a single time. This chain joins TRBV30 and TRBJ2-7; the match to TRBD1 covers 8 bases. J lost 3 bases, V lost 3 bases, and 7 bases had no gene match. The CDR3 runs to 14 residues. Germline V gene sequence: CDR1 GTSNPN, CDR2 SVGIG (reference sequence). CDR3 DNA: TGTGCCTGGAGGTTTGGGACAGGTAACTACGAGCAGTACTTC. This codes for CAWRFGTGNYEQYF.

The chain joins TRBV27 to TRBJ2-3; weak D call: TRBD1 (6 bases). This CDR3 contains 18 residues. Looked up from germline, CDR1 is MNHEY and CDR2 is SMNVEV (reference sequence). V dropped 4 bases and J dropped 6 bases, with 26 bases sitting between them. DNA for the CDR3: TGTGCCAGCAGTTCGTCTTACGGGGCCCACAGGGTAGGCGATACGCAGTATTTT. It codes for CASSSSYGAHRVGDTQYF.

This clone showed up many times. The V gene is TRBV25-1, the J gene TRBJ1-4; D unclear. V lost 3 bases to trimming and J lost 10 bases, with 15 bases between them. The CDR3 sequence is 14 residues long. Germline CDR1 reads MGHDK; CDR2 reads SYGVNS. The CDR3 region is CASSDDMKRGKLFF. The CDR3 bases are TGTGCCAGCAGTGACGATATGAAAAGAGGAAAACTGTTTTTT.

This clone occurred a few times. CDR3 bases: TGTGCCACCAGCAGAGGGGAGGGACCGGTCTATGGCTACACCTTC. Encoded protein: CATSRGEGPVYGYTF. V and J are TRBV15 and TRBJ1-2; D possibly corresponds to TRBD1 (5 bases). There are 15 residues in the CDR3. V lost 1 base, J lost 4 bases, and 13 bases lay in between. Germline-derived CDR1 and CDR2 are LNHNV and YYDKDF (reference sequence).

The rearrangement uses TRBV4-1 and TRBJ2-1, with 10 positions matching TRBD2. The CDR3 covers 16 residues. Unmatched junction bases numbered 8, after V lost 2 bases and J lost 7 bases. Germline V lookup: CDR1 MGHRA, CDR2 YSYEKL. This chain's CDR3 is CASSQRAGGIDNEQFF. Here the CDR3 DNA reads TGCGCCAGCAGCCAAAGAGCGGGAGGGATAGATAATGAGCAGTTCTTC.

This chain uses TRBV19 with TRBJ1-2; maybe TRBD1 (6 bases). Germline lookup yields CDR1 LNHDA and CDR2 SQIVND (reference sequence). CDR3 size: 14 residues. Trimming removed 2 bases from V and 6 bases from J, with 13 bases in between. The CDR3 DNA is TGTGCCAGTAGTATACTAACAGGGAGGGATGGCTACACCTTC. Translation gives CASSILTGRDGYTF. Together with reference TRBV19 and TRBJ1-2, the CDR3 gives the full variable domain: DGGITQSPKYLFRKEGQNVTLSCEQNLNHDAMYWYRQDPGQGLRLIYYSQIVNDFQKGDIAEGYSVSREKKESFPLTVTSAQKNPTAFYLCASSILTGRDGYTFGSGTRLTVV.

This chain joins TRBV6-5 and TRBJ2-1, with D unresolved. V was trimmed by 0 bases and J by 1 base, leaving 7 bases between them. The CDR3 totals 15 residues. CDR1 MNHEY and CDR2 SVGAGI come from the germline V gene. The CDR3 sequence is CASSYSSGSYNEQFF. As DNA, the CDR3 is TGTGCCAGCAGTTACTCGTCCGGGTCCTACAATGAGCAGTTCTTC.

The chain recombines TRBV2 with TRBJ1-5, with 7 bases aligning to TRBD1. There are 17 residues in the CDR3. Germline CDR1 reads SNHLY; CDR2 reads FYNNEI. V trimming: 6 bases; J trimming: 0 bases; junction bases outside the gene matches: 11. The CDR3 protein is CASRPPGQTYSNQPQHF. Written as DNA, the CDR3 is TGTGCCAGCAGGCCGCCGGGACAGACATATAGCAATCAGCCCCAGCATTTT.

This clone was observed a handful of times. The DNA of the CDR3 is TGCAGCGTTGAAAAGGAGGCCGGGACAGAACTGTTTTTT. The encoded protein is CSVEKEAGTELFF. V is TRBV29-1 and J is TRBJ1-4; 7 nucleotides match TRBD1. V dropped 2 bases and J dropped 12; count of bases not matched to a gene: 9. The germline V gene encodes CDR1 SQVTM and CDR2 ANQGSEA. The CDR3 sequence is 13 residues long. The complete variable domain, with remaining parts taken from reference TRBV29-1 and TRBJ1-4, reads SAVISQKPSRDICQRGTSLTIQCQVDSQVTMMFWYRQQPGQSLTLIATANQGSEATYESGFVIDKFPISRPNLTFSTLTVSNMSPEDSSIYLCSVEKEAGTELFFGSGTQLSVL.

The genes are TRBV29-1 and TRBJ2-3; D is possibly TRBD1 (5 bases). V gave up 4 bases and J gave up 5 bases, with 19 bases separating them. The CDR3 totals 15 residues. Germline assignment: CDR1 SQVTM and CDR2 ANQGSEA. CDR3 nucleotide sequence: TGCAGCGTTGGCAGTTTTGACAGATGGCTAGATACGCAGTATTTT. Translated: CSVGSFDRWLDTQYF.

This chain uses TRBV27 with TRBJ2-7; TRBD2 matches at 8 bases. The CDR3 consists of 14 residues. J lost 0 bases, V lost 3 bases, and 1 base had no gene match. CDR1 MNHEY and CDR2 SMNVEV come from the germline V gene (reference sequence). This CDR3 is CASSFGLASYEQYF. The CDR3 nucleotides are TGTGCCAGCAGTTTCGGACTAGCCTCCTACGAGCAGTACTTC.

This chain joins TRBV7-2 and TRBJ2-7, with 8 bases matching TRBD2. The germline V gene has CDR1 SGHTA and CDR2 FQGNSA. V lost 1 base, J lost 4 bases, and 6 bases stayed unmatched. The CDR3 extends over 15 amino acids. CDR3 coding DNA: TGTGCCAGCAGCTTAGTGTCTAGCGGGTCGTACGAGCAGTACTTC. It translates to CASSLVSSGSYEQYF.

This chain uses TRBV7-6 with TRBJ2-5; 7 bases fit TRBD1. The DNA end is a closer match to TRBJ2-7, so the J assignment may be wrong. Germline V lookup: CDR1 SGHVS, CDR2 FNYEAQ. The CDR3 consists of 14 residues. CDR3 DNA: TGTGCCAGCAGCGTAGGGGGCAGGGTTGCCGAGCAGTACTTC. Amino acids: CASSVGGRVAEQYF.

The chain joins TRBV18 to TRBJ1-5; D not certain. The CDR3 contains 15 residues. Trimming cost V 6 bases and J 4 bases, with 16 bases left between them. Germline V gene data show CDR1 as KGHSH and CDR2 as LQKENI. In nucleotides, the CDR3 is TGTGCCAGCTCCACCGAAGAGTCATTAAATCAGCCCCAGCATTTT. This sequence encodes CASSTEESLNQPQHF.

Relative to its sample, this clone is medium-sized. The chain combines TRBV27 with TRBJ1-1, with a tentative D call TRBD1 (5 bases). Germline loops: CDR1 MNHEY, CDR2 SMNVEV (reference sequence). The CDR3 runs to 13 residues. The V end was cut by 5 bases, the J end by 4 bases, with 11 bases between. This CDR3 is CASSQGAGTEAFF. In DNA, the CDR3 is TGTGCCAGCAGTCAAGGGGCTGGCACTGAAGCTTTCTTT.

V is TRBV7-9 and J is TRBJ1-4; the match to TRBD1 covers 10 bases. With V trimmed by 5 bases and J by 5 bases, 8 bases remained unmatched. CDR1 and CDR2 (germline): SEHNR, FQNEAQ (reference sequence). The CDR3 covers 16 residues. The CDR3 sequence is CASSAGTGVANEKLFF. CDR3 sequence (DNA): TGTGCCAGCAGCGCCGGGACAGGGGTAGCAAATGAAAAACTGTTTTTT.

The V call is TRBV5-1, the J call TRBJ2-3, with D perhaps TRBD1 (6 bases). This CDR3 has 16 residues. V lost 0 bases and J 2 bases, leaving 13 bases between the germline ends. Germline V gene sequence: CDR1 SGHRS, CDR2 YFSETQ. This CDR3 reads CASSLDQGKLTDTQYF. DNA for the CDR3: TGCGCCAGCAGCTTGGATCAGGGGAAACTCACAGATACGCAGTATTTT.

The chain uses TRBV11-3 and TRBJ1-1; 8 bases line up with TRBD1. This CDR3 comprises 13 residues. The germline V gene has CDR1 SGHNT and CDR2 YENEEA. After removal of 5 bases from V and 5 bases from J, the junction contained 4 bases not matched to a gene. CDR3: CASSINRGTEAFF. The CDR3 DNA sequence: TGTGCCAGCAGCATAAACAGGGGGACTGAAGCTTTCTTT.